These T cell receptor beta chains were read from a single sample in a study of patients and donors after allogeneic stem cell transplantation. TCRdb analysed the RT-PCR reads with MiXCR anew, one entry per CDR3 protein. The table has a few hundred thousand distinct CDR3 sequences, roughly 13% seen once. The sample consisted of blood, either unsorted or a sorted T cell fraction (not recorded which). The source is a human donor who was either an allogeneic HSCT recipient or a stem cell or donor lymphocyte infusion donor (not recorded which). It is not recorded whose cells these are; they may come from a transplant donor. Both conserved end residues are part of each CDR3. Fields, in order: clone size, D gene, V gene, CDR3 length, J gene, CDR3 protein, CDR3 DNA. The D gene is left open where the match is weak. Size values are once, few and many counts, or a class for expanded clones, and some rows have none.

>-|-|TRBV21-1|16|TRBJ2-1
CASSKEGGTPLNEQFF
TGTGCCAGCAGCAAAGAGGGCGGGACTCCTCTAAATGAGCAGTTCTTC
>-|TRBD2|TRBV7-2|15|TRBJ2-1
CASSGGLAGGREQFF
TGTGCCAGCAGCGGTGGACTAGCGGGGGGGCGTGAGCAGTTCTTC
>few|-|TRBV6-2/TRBV6-3|13|TRBJ2-7
CASSYDVVGEQYF
TGTGCCAGCAGTTACGATGTCGTCGGGGAGCAGTACTTC
>-|-|TRBV18|14|TRBJ1-5
CASSPLRGNQPQHF
TGTGCCAGCTCACCACTTCGGGGCAATCAGCCCCAGCATTTT
>few|-|TRBV29-1|14|TRBJ1-2
CSVEDRHRDDGYTF
TGCAGCGTTGAAGATCGTCACAGGGATGATGGCTACACCTTC
>many|TRBD1|TRBV29-1|14|TRBJ1-1
CSVQAGTGGTEAFF
TGCAGCGTCCAGGCCGGGACAGGGGGAACTGAAGCTTTCTTT
>-|-|TRBV4-1|13|TRBJ1-5
CASSPTVDQPQHF
TGCGCCAGCAGCCCCACGGTGGATCAGCCCCAGCATTTT
>few|-|TRBV29-1|13|TRBJ2-3
CSVARARTDTQYF
TGCAGCGTTGCCCGGGCTCGAACAGATACGCAGTATTTT
>-|-|TRBV20-1|14|TRBJ2-1
CSARGLWGNNEQFF
TGCAGTGCTAGAGGTCTGTGGGGGAACAATGAGCAGTTCTTC
>many|TRBD2|TRBV20-1|14|TRBJ2-2
CSARRTSGNGELFF
TGCAGTGCTAGACGGACTAGCGGGAACGGGGAGCTGTTTTTT
>-|-|TRBV20-1|14|TRBJ2-2
CSARDHSDTGELFF
TGCAGTGCTAGAGATCACAGTGACACCGGGGAGCTGTTTTTT
>-|-|TRBV3-1|17|TRBJ2-7
CASSQTRRIAATYEQYF
TGTGCCAGCAGCCAAACTCGGAGGATAGCGGCGACTTACGAGCAGTACTTC
>many|-|TRBV4-3|15|TRBJ2-7
CASSQATVSSYEQYF
TGCGCCAGCAGCCAAGCTACAGTCAGCTCCTACGAGCAGTACTTC
>-|-|TRBV30|13|TRBJ1-6
CAWSGQANSPLHF
TGTGCCTGGAGTGGACAGGCGAATTCACCCCTCCACTTT
>many|-|TRBV15|15|TRBJ2-1
CATSVSRGVMYEQFF
TGTGCCACCAGCGTCAGCAGGGGGGTTATGTATGAGCAGTTCTTC
>-|-|TRBV5-1|16|TRBJ1-1
CASSLGAGTMNTEAFF
TGCGCCAGCAGCTTGGGTGCAGGGACCATGAACACTGAAGCTTTCTTT
>few|TRBD2|TRBV6-2/TRBV6-3|15|TRBJ2-1
CASSYSGGGASEQFF
TGTGCCAGCAGTTACTCTGGCGGGGGGGCCTCTGAGCAGTTCTTC
>many|-|TRBV20-1|13|TRBJ1-1
CSAGTGANTEAFF
TGCAGTGCTGGGACCGGGGCGAACACTGAAGCTTTCTTT
>many|TRBD1|TRBV7-9|15|TRBJ1-2
CASSLRDRAGDGYTF
TGTGCCAGCAGCTTACGGGACAGGGCGGGAGATGGCTACACCTTC
>-|TRBD1|TRBV27|15|TRBJ2-5
CASSLAGTGIETQYF
TGTGCCAGCAGTTTGGCCGGGACAGGGATAGAGACCCAGTACTTC
>-|-|TRBV5-1|14|TRBJ1-2
CASSRDVANYGYTF
TGCGCCAGCAGCCGGGACGTAGCTAACTATGGCTACACCTTC
>few|-|TRBV4-3|14|TRBJ1-6
CASSQVDVRSPLHF
TGCGCCAGCAGCCAAGTGGACGTTAGGTCACCCCTCCACTTT
>once|-|TRBV30|11|TRBJ2-7
CAWSRTYEQYF
TGTGCCTGGAGTCGGACCTACGAGCAGTACTTC
>few|TRBD1|TRBV24-1|14|TRBJ1-2
CATSAGTGSGGYTF
TGTGCCACCAGTGCCGGGACAGGTTCGGGGGGCTACACCTTC